What follows are 24 T cell receptor beta chains derived from one specimen sequenced in a study of blood T cell repertoires in COVID-19. Sequencing was performed with immunoSEQ multiplex PCR; in TCRdb, only in-frame clones are kept and a portion is missing. The sample yields about 74,000 clones, 70% to 90% seen once. The source material was peripheral blood. The receptors originated from a woman of 80 years or more with active or convalescent COVID-19.

The chain joins TRBV9 to TRBJ1-4, with D uncertain. Trimming removed 0 bases from V and 8 bases from J, with 11 bases in between. Per germline, CDR1 SGDLS and CDR2 YYNGEE. This CDR3 is built from 14 residues. The CDR3 protein is CASSVGEVEEKLFF. CDR3 DNA: TGTGCCAGCAGCGTAGGAGAGGTTGAGGAAAAACTGTTTTTT.

V gene TRBV18 combines with J gene TRBJ2-4; D is perhaps TRBD2 (6 bases). Germline V gene sequence: CDR1 KGHSH, CDR2 LQKENI. This CDR3 is 16 amino acids long. V lost 0 bases and J 0 bases, leaving 9 bases between the germline ends. The CDR3 loop reads CASSPPGGLAKNIQYF. The DNA of the CDR3 is TGTGCCAGCTCACCACCCGGGGGACTAGCCAAAAACATTCAGTACTTC.

This clone is a singleton in its sample. The rearrangement uses TRBV6-1 and TRBJ2-2; 7 bases line up with TRBD2. The ends lost 3 bases at V and 13 bases at J; junction bases unmatched: 17. Germline V gene data show CDR1 as MNHNS and CDR2 as SASEGT. The CDR3 runs to 16 residues. The CDR3, as DNA: TGTGCCAGCAGTGACCCGTCGGCTAGCGGAACCGGGAGGCTGTTTTTT. Protein: CASSDPSASGTGRLFF.

The CDR3 loop reads CAISRGGEETQYF. As DNA, the CDR3 is TGTGCCATCAGTCGAGGGGGGGAGGAGACCCAGTACTTC. V gene TRBV10-3 combines with J gene TRBJ2-5, with D tentatively TRBD2 (7 bases). The CDR3 runs to 13 residues. Between the trimmed V and J ends, which lost 5 bases and 5 bases, there was a span of 12 bases. CDR1 ENHRY and CDR2 SYGVKD come from the germline V gene.

The CDR3 region is CASSLIGDGGNTIYF. The CDR3 coding sequence is TGTGCCAGCAGTTTAATCGGGGATGGTGGAAACACCATATATTTT. This chain links TRBV28 with TRBJ1-3; D unresolved. Trimming removed 2 bases from V and 3 bases from J, with 11 bases in between. The CDR3 is made up of 15 amino acids. CDR1 is MDHEN, CDR2 SYDVKM, per germline.

The genes are TRBV25-1 and TRBJ1-2; D call uncertain. The V gene's germline CDR1 is MGHDK and CDR2 SYGVNS. V was cut by 1 base and J by 2 bases, with 5 bases left in between. The CDR3 length is 13 residues. CDR3 sequence: CASSESGNYGYTF. In DNA, the CDR3 is TGTGCCAGCAGTGAATCGGGGAACTATGGCTACACCTTC.

CDR3 coding DNA: TGTGCCAGCAGCAAGAGACACCATAATTCACCCCTCCACTTT. It encodes CASSKRHHNSPLHF. The chain recombines TRBV21-1 with TRBJ1-6; the table's D call of TRBD1 was not tested on the DNA. TRBV21-1 is labeled a pseudogene. CDR3 length: 14 amino acids.

This clone was observed a single time. This chain joins TRBV19 and TRBJ2-7; 13 nucleotides match TRBD2. Germline CDR1 LNHDA, CDR2 SQIVND (reference sequence). The CDR3 length is 15 residues. J gave up 4 bases and V 5 bases, and 5 bases lay outside the gene matches. Here the CDR3 reads CASSGRTSGSYEQYF. Written as DNA, the CDR3 is TGTGCCAGTAGTGGGCGGACTAGCGGGAGTTACGAGCAGTACTTC.

The V call is TRBV6-2 or TRBV6-3, the J call TRBJ2-3; D is ambiguous. Trimming removed 0 bases at V and 1 base at J, with 5 bases between. The germline gives CDR1 MNHEY, CDR2 SVGEGT. The CDR3 contains 14 residues. CDR3 sequence: CASSYSRGTDTQYF. The CDR3 nucleotides are TGTGCCAGCAGTTACTCCCGGGGCACAGATACGCAGTATTTT.

The rearrangement links TRBV5-1 to TRBJ2-3; 7 nucleotides line up with TRBD2. Germline V gene sequence: CDR1 SGHRS, CDR2 YFSETQ. The CDR3 covers 15 residues. V trimming: 0 bases; J trimming: 3 bases; junction bases outside the gene matches: 4. CDR3 in DNA: TGCGCCAGCAGCTTGGGGGGAGGGAAAACAGATACGCAGTATTTT. It codes for CASSLGGGKTDTQYF.

J is TRBJ2-5 and V is TRBV11-3, with 9 bases lining up with TRBD1. V dropped 5 bases and J dropped 4; count of bases not matched to a gene: 11. This CDR3 spans 16 amino acids. The V gene's germline CDR1 is SGHNT and CDR2 YENEEA. CDR3 nucleotide sequence: TGTGCCAGCAGCCCTTCCTTCGGGACAGGGCGAGAGACCCAGTACTTC. Translating gives CASSPSFGTGRETQYF.

J is TRBJ1-1 and V is TRBV9, with TRBD1 as a possible D gene (5 bases). V shed 0 bases and J shed 1 base, with 7 bases lying between them. Germline V gene sequence: CDR1 SGDLS, CDR2 YYNGEE. This CDR3 has 14 residues. The CDR3 reads CASSVEQGNTEAFF. CDR3 in DNA: TGTGCCAGCAGCGTAGAGCAGGGGAACACTGAAGCTTTCTTT.

The chain links TRBV7-2 to TRBJ1-2; D might be TRBD1 (5 bases). The CDR3 totals 13 residues. Germline CDR1 is SGHTA and CDR2 is FQGNSA. Between the trimmed V and J ends, which lost 2 bases and 1 base, there was a span of 5 bases. The CDR3 region has the DNA TGTGCCAGCAGCTTACAGGGTAACTATGGCTACACCTTC. The encoded protein is CASSLQGNYGYTF. The complete variable domain, with remaining parts taken from reference TRBV7-2 and TRBJ1-2, reads GAGVSQSPSNKVTEKGKDVELRCDPISGHTALYWYRQSLGQGLEFLIYFQGNSAPDKSGLPSDRFSAERTGGSVSTLTIQRTQQEDSAVYLCASSLQGNYGYTFGSGTRLTVV.

The CDR3 bases are TGCAGCGTTGCAGGGGGTGAGTCCTCCTACAATGAGCAGTTCTTC. Translation gives CSVAGGESSYNEQFF. The genes are TRBV29-1 and TRBJ2-1, with 7 bases lining up with TRBD1. Germline V gene lookup returns CDR1 SQVTM and CDR2 ANQGSEA. V was clipped by 4 bases and J by 0 bases; unmatched bases: 6. CDR3 length: 15 amino acids.

The chain recombines TRBV19 with TRBJ2-3; 7 nucleotides line up with TRBD2. From germline, CDR1 is LNHDA and CDR2 SQIVND (reference sequence). The CDR3 consists of 16 residues. Trimming cost V 1 base and J 4 bases; bases outside gene matches: 8. CDR3 DNA: TGTGCCAGTAGTATAGGAGGCGGGGGAGGGTCAGATACGCAGTATTTT. It specifies CASSIGGGGGSDTQYF. Full variable domain (missing parts from reference TRBV19 and TRBJ2-3): DGGITQSPKYLFRKEGQNVTLSCEQNLNHDAMYWYRQDPGQGLRLIYYSQIVNDFQKGDIAEGYSVSREKKESFPLTVTSAQKNPTAFYLCASSIGGGGGSDTQYFGPGTRLTVL.

V usage is TRBV4-3 and J usage is TRBJ1-2; D possibly corresponds to TRBD1 (5 bases). Germline CDR1 LGHNA, CDR2 YSLEER. The ends were cut back, 6 bases at V and 7 bases at J, with 12 bases in the middle. The CDR3 is 12 amino acids. The CDR3, as DNA: TGCGCCAGCAGAGGGGTTCAGGGTGGCTACACCTTC. It codes for CASRGVQGGYTF.

J is TRBJ2-5 and V is TRBV11-2; the D is unclear. The CDR3 totals 13 residues. V gave up 2 bases and J gave up 0 bases, with 4 bases separating them. CDR1 and CDR2 (germline): SGHAT, FQNNGV. The CDR3 loop is CASSLRYQETQYF. CDR3 sequence (DNA): TGTGCCAGCAGCTTACGGTACCAAGAGACCCAGTACTTC.

The J gene is TRBJ1-2, the V gene TRBV5-4; D is possibly TRBD1 (5 bases). The V gene lost 4 bases and the J gene lost 6 bases, with 13 bases spanning the gap. Germline lookup yields CDR1 SGHNT and CDR2 YYREEE (reference sequence). The CDR3 is 13 residues long. The CDR3 nucleotides are TGTGCCAGCAGCATTTTGGGGACTGATGGCTACACCTTC. The encoded protein is CASSILGTDGYTF. The full variable domain, completed using reference TRBV5-4 and TRBJ1-2, is ETGVTQSPTHLIKTRGQQVTLRCSSQSGHNTVSWYQQALGQGPQFIFQYYREEENGRGNFPPRFSGLQFPNYSSELNVNALELDDSALYLCASSILGTDGYTFGSGTRLTVV.

This chain connects TRBV18 to TRBJ2-2; possibly TRBD1 for D (5 bases). Germline V gives CDR1 KGHSH, CDR2 LQKENI. The CDR3 contains 13 residues. The V and J ends lost 6 bases and 2 bases respectively, with 7 bases between them. CDR3 nucleotides: TGTGCCAGCTCCCAGGGAAACACCGGGGAGCTGTTTTTT. It specifies CASSQGNTGELFF.

V and J are TRBV7-2 and TRBJ1-3; TRBD1 is a possible D gene (5 bases). Germline V gene lookup returns CDR1 SGHTA and CDR2 FQGNSA. V lost 0 bases and J 7 bases, leaving 7 bases between the germline ends. The CDR3 runs to 13 residues. DNA for the CDR3: TGTGCCAGCAGCTTAGCGGAGGGGAACACCATATATTTT. Protein sequence: CASSLAEGNTIYF. Full variable domain (missing parts from reference TRBV7-2 and TRBJ1-3): GAGVSQSPSNKVTEKGKDVELRCDPISGHTALYWYRQSLGQGLEFLIYFQGNSAPDKSGLPSDRFSAERTGGSVSTLTIQRTQQEDSAVYLCASSLAEGNTIYFGEGSWLTVV.

The rearrangement joins TRBV24-1 to TRBJ2-7, with TRBD2 matching over 12 bases. CDR1 and CDR2 from the germline V gene are KGHDR and SFDVKD. The CDR3 runs to 15 residues. V lost 5 bases and J lost 7; bases outside the gene matches: 8. The CDR3 is CATSGQTSGSWEQYF. The CDR3 DNA follows: TGTGCCACCAGTGGTCAGACTAGCGGGAGCTGGGAGCAGTACTTC.

The rearrangement joins TRBV27 to TRBJ2-4; D remains ambiguous. V lost 5 bases, J lost 1 base, and 15 bases lay in between. The CDR3 has 16 amino acids. Germline V gene lookup returns CDR1 MNHEY and CDR2 SMNVEV (reference sequence). The CDR3 coding sequence is TGTGCCAGCAGTCCCACACCGACAAGGGCCAAAAACATTCAGTACTTC. It specifies CASSPTPTRAKNIQYF.

V gene TRBV30 combines with J gene TRBJ1-2, with a tentative D call TRBD1 (6 bases). CDR3 length equals 16 residues. Germline lookup yields CDR1 GTSNPN and CDR2 SVGIG (reference sequence). The germline V and J ends were trimmed by 0 bases and 1 base, with 15 bases remaining between them. In DNA, the CDR3 is TGTGCCTGGAGTGTACAACGGACAGCCATTAACTATGGCTACACCTTC. Encoded protein: CAWSVQRTAINYGYTF.

The CDR3 loop is CASGLGVGQGITEAFF. The DNA of the CDR3 is TGTGCTAGTGGTTTGGGGGTAGGACAGGGGATCACTGAAGCTTTCTTT. The chain is built from TRBV12-5 and TRBJ1-1; 9 positions agree with TRBD1. The CDR3 has 16 residues. After removal of 1 base from V and 4 bases from J, the junction contained 7 bases not matched to a gene. Germline V gives CDR1 LGHNT, CDR2 FRNRAP. Supplemented by reference TRBV12-5 and TRBJ1-1, the full variable domain reads DARVTQTPRHKVTEMGQEVTMRCQPILGHNTVFWYRQTMMQGLELLAYFRNRAPLDDSGMPKDRFSAEMPDATLATLKIQPSEPRDSAVYFCASGLGVGQGITEAFFGQGTRLTVV.